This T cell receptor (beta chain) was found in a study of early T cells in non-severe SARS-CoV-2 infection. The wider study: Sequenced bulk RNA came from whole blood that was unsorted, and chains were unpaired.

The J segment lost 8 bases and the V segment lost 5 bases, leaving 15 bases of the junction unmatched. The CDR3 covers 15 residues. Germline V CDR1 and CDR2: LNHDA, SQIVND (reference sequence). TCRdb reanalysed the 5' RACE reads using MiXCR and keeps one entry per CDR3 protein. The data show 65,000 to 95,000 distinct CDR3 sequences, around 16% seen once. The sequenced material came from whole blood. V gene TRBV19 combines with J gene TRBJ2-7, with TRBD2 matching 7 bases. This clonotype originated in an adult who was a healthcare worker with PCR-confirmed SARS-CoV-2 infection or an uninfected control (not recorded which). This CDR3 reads CASSPPPAGTIKQYF. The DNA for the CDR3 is TGTGCCAGTAGTCCACCCCCAGCGGGAACGATTAAGCAGTACTTC.